Each of the 21 T cell receptor beta chains below was sequenced from the same sample in a study of shared clonotypes between healthy human individuals. TCRdb's copy holds only in-frame clones and misses some; the assay was immunoSEQ multiplex PCR. The data hold a few hundred thousand clones, with around 72% observed a single time. Sequencing was carried out using memory CD4+ T cells sorted from blood. Described subset: CD45RA-negative fraction. The source of these receptors is a man aged 30 to 39 in good health.

This clone was seen repeatedly, ten times or more. Germline and junction disagree at one end, which may indicate a read error. DNA for the CDR3: TGTGCCAGCAGCTTGGTTCCGGGGTTTAGCGATCAGCCCCAGCATTTT. It specifies CASSLVPGFSDQPQHF. The rearrangement uses TRBV5-8 and TRBJ1-5; unclear D gene. The CDR3 contains 16 residues. From germline, CDR1 is SGHTS and CDR2 YDEGEE. The whole variable domain, filled in from reference TRBV5-8 and TRBJ1-5, reads EAGVTQSPTHLIKTRGQQATLRCSPISGHTSVYWYQQALGLGLQFLLWYDEGEERNRGNFPPRFSGRQFPNYSSELNVNALELEDSALYLCASSLVPGFSDQPQHFGDGTRLSIL.

The chain combines TRBV10-2 with TRBJ2-3, with a tentative D call TRBD1 (6 bases). The germline V gene has CDR1 WSHSY and CDR2 SAAADI. V dropped 5 bases and J dropped 3 bases, with 18 bases sitting between them. The CDR3 length is 16 residues. DNA for the CDR3: TGCGCCAGCAGTTTCGCCGGGACACAAAATACAGATACGCAGTATTTT. Amino acid sequence: CASSFAGTQNTDTQYF.

The chain recombines TRBV7-3 with TRBJ2-1; TRBD1 matches at 9 bases. Germline assignment: CDR1 SGHTA and CDR2 FQGTGA. The CDR3 sequence is 15 residues long. V gave up 5 bases and J gave up 10 bases; unmatched junction bases: 12. The CDR3 DNA reads TGTGCCAGCAGCCCGACGGCTACAGGGGGCGGCGAGCAGTTCTTC. Its protein is CASSPTATGGGEQFF.

The J gene is TRBJ2-2, the V gene TRBV5-1, with D hard to call. Germline V gene data show CDR1 as SGHRS and CDR2 as YFSETQ. Trimming left V 0 bases short and J 7 bases short, with 10 bases between. The CDR3 is made up of 14 amino acids. The CDR3 DNA reads as TGCGCCAGCAGCTTGGTCGTAGAAAACGGGGAGCTGTTTTTT. Protein product: CASSLVVENGELFF. The full variable domain, rest sourced from reference TRBV5-1 and TRBJ2-2, is KAGVTQTPRYLIKTRGQQVTLSCSPISGHRSVSWYQQTPGQGLQFLFEYFSETQRNKGNFPGRFSGRQFSNSRSEMNVSTLELGDSALYLCASSLVVENGELFFGEGSRLTVL.

This chain joins TRBV25-1 and TRBJ2-4, with D perhaps matching TRBD1 or TRBD2 (5 bases each). Trimming stripped 4 bases from V and 2 bases from J, with 12 bases between. The CDR3 is 15 amino acids. From germline, CDR1 is MGHDK and CDR2 SYGVNS. For the CDR3, the DNA is TGTGCCAGCAGTGCCCCGGGACCGTCCAAAAACATTCAGTACTTC. The encoded protein is CASSAPGPSKNIQYF.

This chain links TRBV10-3 with TRBJ2-7; D possibly corresponds to TRBD2 (6 bases). CDR3 length equals 14 residues. Germline CDR1 and CDR2: ENHRY and SYGVKD. Between the trimmed V and J ends, which lost 2 bases and 4 bases, there was a span of 12 bases. The CDR3 is CAISEQGSGYEQYF. The CDR3 coding sequence is TGTGCCATCAGTGAGCAGGGTAGCGGATACGAGCAGTACTTC.

J is TRBJ2-7 and V is TRBV11-2; the D call may be TRBD1 or TRBD2 (5 bases each). The length of the CDR3 is 15 residues. Trimming took 0 bases from V and 4 from J, leaving 13 bases between them. Germline V lookup: CDR1 SGHAT, CDR2 FQNNGV. The CDR3 is CASSLDRVGTYEQYF. In DNA form, the CDR3 reads TGTGCCAGCAGCTTAGATCGGGTCGGGACGTACGAGCAGTACTTC.

This chain joins TRBV15 and TRBJ2-6; 7 bases are shared with TRBD2. CDR1 is LNHNV and CDR2 is YYDKDF in the germline V gene (reference sequence). V shed 9 bases and J 1 base; nucleotides not matched to a gene: 12. The CDR3 loop spans 17 amino acids. CDR3 loop: CATPQRGRPSGANVLTF. The CDR3 coding sequence is TGTGCCACACCTCAGCGGGGCAGACCGTCTGGGGCCAACGTCCTGACTTTC.

For the CDR3, the DNA is TGCGCCAGCAGCCAAGACCAGTTGACTAGCGGGAGGTTCGATGAGCAGTTCTTC. Protein sequence: CASSQDQLTSGRFDEQFF. The rearrangement links TRBV4-3 to TRBJ2-1; 13 nucleotides line up with TRBD2. Trimming removed 0 bases from V and 8 bases from J; junction bases left unmatched: 10. The germline V gene encodes CDR1 LGHNA and CDR2 YSLEER. CDR3 length: 18 residues.

The table lists this clone with a few counts. The rearrangement joins TRBV29-1 to TRBJ1-4, with D possibly being TRBD1 (5 bases). The CDR3 spans 13 residues. Per germline, CDR1 SQVTM and CDR2 ANQGSEA. The V end was cut by 4 bases, the J end by 3 bases, with 9 bases between. The CDR3 sequence: CSVARGSNEKLFF. CDR3 in DNA: TGCAGCGTTGCACGGGGCTCTAATGAAAAACTGTTTTTT.

V and J are TRBV6-5 and TRBJ2-1; D is ambiguous. CDR1 is MNHEY and CDR2 is SVGAGI in the germline V gene. Trimming stripped 0 bases from V and 7 bases from J, with 10 bases between. CDR3 length: 14 amino acids. The CDR3 nucleotides are TGTGCCAGCAGTTACTCCATGTGGCGGAATGAGCAGTTCTTC. Translated, it gives CASSYSMWRNEQFF.

This clone has just one count. The chain links TRBV6-1 to TRBJ2-5, with no clear D. The CDR3 covers 15 residues. Germline values: CDR1 MNHNS, CDR2 SASEGT. V was clipped by 3 bases and J by 5 bases, with 16 bases between them. CDR3 DNA: TGTGCCAGCAGTGACACTTCACCGCCACGGGAGACCCAGTACTTC. Amino acids: CASSDTSPPRETQYF.

The rearrangement joins TRBV15 to TRBJ1-5; D gene ambiguous. The CDR3 runs 16 residues. Germline CDR1 and CDR2: LNHNV and YYDKDF (reference sequence). V lost 0 bases and J 3 bases, leaving 12 bases between the germline ends. CDR3 bases: TGTGCCACCAGCAGAGATTCAAGCAGAGACAATCAGCCCCAGCATTTT. Protein product: CATSRDSSRDNQPQHF.

A word on this clone: Other nucleotide sequences from this sample produce the same CDR3. The rearrangement links TRBV7-6 to TRBJ1-1; D not certain. Germline V gene data show CDR1 as SGHVS and CDR2 as FNYEAQ. With 5 bases removed from V and 0 bases from J, the gap between germline ends came to 7 bases. This CDR3 comprises 13 residues. The CDR3 region is CASSADLNTEAFF. The CDR3 DNA reads TGTGCCAGCAGCGCGGACCTGAACACTGAAGCTTTCTTT. Full variable domain (missing parts from reference TRBV7-6 and TRBJ1-1): GAGVSQSPRYKVTKRGQDVALRCDPISGHVSLYWYRQALGQGPEFLTYFNYEAQQDKSGLPNDRFSAERPEGSISTLTIQRTEQRDSAMYRCASSADLNTEAFFGQGTRLTVV.

The J gene is TRBJ2-3, the V gene TRBV29-1, with a tentative D call TRBD1 (6 bases). CDR1 is SQVTM and CDR2 is ANQGSEA in the germline V gene. The CDR3 length is 15 residues. The V gene lost 5 bases and the J gene lost 0 bases, with 15 bases spanning the gap. CDR3 region: CSVLWTVTSTDTQYF. DNA of the CDR3: TGCAGCGTTCTTTGGACAGTCACTAGCACAGATACGCAGTATTTT.

The chain combines TRBV13 with TRBJ2-7; maybe TRBD1 (6 bases). Germline V gene data show CDR1 as PRHDT and CDR2 as FYEKMQ (reference sequence). Trimming removed 0 bases at V and 4 bases at J, with 10 bases between. CDR3 length equals 14 residues. Here the CDR3 reads CASSLGYRDYEQYF. Written as DNA, the CDR3 is TGTGCCAGCAGCTTAGGCTACAGGGATTACGAGCAGTACTTC.

The chain links TRBV7-9 to TRBJ2-3; D ambiguous. Germline CDR1 reads SEHNR; CDR2 reads FQNEAQ (reference sequence). The CDR3 totals 12 residues. V was shortened by 2 bases and J by 6 bases, with 6 bases between the two germline ends. CDR3 nucleotide sequence: TGTGCCAGCAGCTTAACCTGGGATACGCAGTATTTT. This gives the protein CASSLTWDTQYF.

The gene calls are TRBV28 and TRBJ1-4, with TRBD1 as a possible D gene (6 bases). Germline CDR1 and CDR2: MDHEN and SYDVKM. V was shortened by 5 bases and J by 8 bases, with 15 bases between the two germline ends. CDR3 length: 14 residues. The CDR3 sequence is CASSVNPRGEKLFF. For the CDR3, the DNA is TGTGCCAGCAGTGTGAACCCGAGGGGGGAAAAACTGTTTTTT.

In this sample, this clone turned up many times. V is TRBV4-1 and J is TRBJ2-1; unclear D gene. Trimming pared 3 bases from V and 5 bases from J, leaving 14 bases between. The CDR3 totals 15 residues. CDR1 MGHRA and CDR2 YSYEKL come from the germline V gene. CDR3 region: CASSHLTSIHNEQFF. The CDR3 DNA sequence: TGCGCCAGCAGCCATCTTACCTCTATTCACAATGAGCAGTTCTTC.

The chain has TRBV28 and TRBJ2-6; no reliable D call. The CDR3 runs to 16 residues. Trimming cost V 3 bases and J 0 bases, with 9 bases left between them. Germline V CDR1 and CDR2: MDHEN, SYDVKM. The CDR3 nucleotides are TGTGCCAGCAGTTTTGGGCTTAGCTCTGGGGCCAACGTCCTGACTTTC. It yields the protein CASSFGLSSGANVLTF.

The chain carries TRBV13 and TRBJ1-1, with D possibly matching TRBD1 (5 bases). The germline CDR1 and CDR2 sequences are PRHDT and FYEKMQ (reference sequence). The ends were cut back, 1 base at V and 1 base at J, with 10 bases in the middle. CDR3 length equals 15 residues. CDR3 in DNA: TGTGCCAGCAGCTTAGTCCCAGGGAGGAACACTGAAGCTTTCTTT. This encodes CASSLVPGRNTEAFF.